This TCR beta chain was captured by sequencing in a study of blood T cell repertoires in COVID-19. About the research overall: PBMCs, B-cell-depleted T cells, or T cells were the source of the cDNA or gDNA that made up the material.

The protocol was immunoSEQ multiplex PCR, while the TCRdb copy is restricted to in-frame clones and leaves out a portion. In the table there are hundreds of thousands of clones, over 75% of which are singletons. Germline V gives CDR1 LGHDT, CDR2 YNNKEL (reference sequence). Germline trimming cut 1 base from V and 3 bases from J; bases unmatched to any gene: 5. The CDR3 totals 15 residues. The source material was PBMCs or T cells enriched from blood (not recorded which). This clonotype originated in a woman younger than 45 who had recovered from COVID-19. The genes are TRBV3-1 (or the pseudogene TRBV3-2) and TRBJ2-7; 8 nucleotides match TRBD1. CDR3 in DNA: TGTGCCAGCAGCCAAGGACAGGGGAACGACTACGAGCAGTACTTC. Protein product: CASSQGQGNDYEQYF.